This is a list of T cell receptor beta chains from one sample in a study of blood T cell repertoires in COVID-19. This table comes from immunoSEQ multiplex PCR, and its TCRdb copy is limited to in-frame clones, with some not included. The sample includes roughly 150,000 clones, 85% to 90% of them seen just once. The specimen sequenced was peripheral blood. These receptors all come from a woman between 40 and 50 years old with acute or convalescent COVID-19. The CDR3 runs from the conserved cysteine through the conserved F or W. D genes are given only for firm matches. A clone size is listed for some rows: how often the clone was seen (once, few, many), or a class if it is expanded.

V	J	size	D	CDR3	DNA
TRBV19	TRBJ1-1	NA	NA	CASSRPGTRFMNTEAFF	TGTGCCAGTAGCCGCCCGGGCACTAGATTTATGAACACTGAAGCTTTCTTT
TRBV28	TRBJ1-5	few	NA	CASSFRVYSNQPQHF	TGTGCCAGCAGTTTTAGAGTTTATAGCAATCAGCCCCAGCATTTT
TRBV19	TRBJ1-3	NA	TRBD1	CASSTGTAGNTIYF	TGTGCCAGTAGTACCGGGACAGCTGGAAACACCATATATTTT
TRBV7-9	TRBJ2-2	few	NA	CASSLGPQDRSSTGELFF	TGTGCCAGCAGCTTGGGCCCCCAAGACAGGTCCTCTACCGGGGAGCTGTTTTTT
TRBV12-3/TRBV12-4	TRBJ2-1	NA	TRBD1	CASSLLIGTDQFF	TGTGCCAGCAGTTTATTGATCGGGACAGATCAGTTCTTC
TRBV5-5	TRBJ2-5	NA	NA	CASSLIASQQETQYF	TGTGCCAGCAGCTTGATCGCCTCACAGCAAGAGACCCAGTACTTC
TRBV5-1	TRBJ2-1	NA	TRBD2	CASSHKASGDNEQFF	TGCGCCAGCAGCCATAAGGCTAGCGGAGACAATGAGCAGTTCTTC
TRBV28	TRBJ2-7	NA	NA	CASSLEYSQYF	TGTGCCAGCAGTTTAGAGTATTCGCAGTACTTC
TRBV5-6	TRBJ1-2	once	NA	CASSPGSNYGYTF	TGTGCCAGCAGCCCAGGTAGTAACTATGGCTACACCTTC
TRBV10-3	TRBJ1-1	NA	NA	CAIRNRDTEAFF	TGTGCCATCAGGAACAGGGACACTGAAGCTTTCTTT
TRBV6-5	TRBJ1-3	NA	NA	CASSYSGGSGNTIYF	TGTGCCAGCAGTTACTCCGGGGGCTCTGGAAACACCATATATTTT
TRBV10-3	TRBJ2-2	NA	NA	CAIRTGTNTGELFF	TGTGCCATCAGGACAGGAACTAACACCGGGGAGCTGTTTTTT
TRBV3-1/TRBV3-2	TRBJ1-1	NA	TRBD1	CASSPDRGMNTEAFF	TGTGCCAGCAGCCCGGACAGGGGAATGAACACTGAAGCTTTCTTT
TRBV3-1/TRBV3-2	TRBJ2-1	NA	TRBD2	CASRTGTSAYNEQFF	TGTGCCAGCAGAACCGGGACTAGCGCCTACAATGAGCAGTTCTTC
TRBV9	TRBJ1-1	NA	TRBD1	CASSESPGQGYTEAFF	TGTGCCAGCAGCGAAAGCCCGGGACAGGGATACACTGAAGCTTTCTTT
TRBV4-1	TRBJ2-7	few	TRBD1	CASSQDRGPVEQYF	TGCGCCAGCAGCCAAGACAGGGGGCCCGTCGAGCAGTACTTC
TRBV2	TRBJ2-5	NA	NA	CASSQGQETQYF	TGTGCCAGCAGTCAGGGGCAAGAGACCCAGTACTTC
TRBV27	TRBJ2-7	NA	TRBD2	CASSSGLAGNEQYF	TGTGCCAGCAGCTCGGGACTAGCGGGAAACGAGCAGTACTTC
TRBV2	TRBJ1-5	once	NA	CASSEGQINQPQHF	TGTGCCAGCAGCGAGGGACAAATCAATCAGCCCCAGCATTTT
TRBV5-8	TRBJ2-3	once	TRBD2	CASSPGLAGTDTQYF	TGTGCCAGCAGCCCGGGACTAGCGGGCACAGATACGCAGTATTTT